This TCR beta chain was recorded in a study of T cells in tuberculosis. Indicated time point: new active TB diagnosis, blood taken before or within 7 days of starting treatment. Each patient had positive sputum smear microscopy and/or positive culture. A note on this clone: Antigen: not known.

Trimming at V came to 6 bases and at J to 6 bases, leaving 10 bases not matched to a gene. The CDR3 covers 15 residues. Germline values: CDR1 MNHEY, CDR2 SMNVEV (reference sequence). Measured with immunoSEQ multiplex PCR; TCRdb has only the in-frame clones, and not every one. Among some 49,000 clones listed, roughly 96% were seen once. Study-level points and caveats: Active tuberculosis patients had shorter CDR3-alpha; the beta difference was nonsignificant.

The V and J genes are TRBV27 and TRBJ2-2; 7 nucleotides align to TRBD1. The material sequenced was PBMCs, taken at tuberculosis diagnosis. This receptor was obtained from an adult with tuberculosis. Here the CDR3 DNA reads TGTGCCAGCAGACGGACGGCCAGGGGGTCCGGGGAGCTGTTTTTT. Its protein product is CASRRTARGSGELFF.